The 30 T cell receptor beta chains in this list originate from one sample, sequenced in a study of Ad26.COV2.S vaccination and SARS-CoV-2 variants. Treatment specified: 19 received Ad26.COV2.S at low or high dose, single or two shots; several received placebo; per-sample allocation not given. Collection of the samples took place on day 63 after the first injection of vaccine or placebo. Repertoires were generated with immunoSEQ multiplex PCR, while TCRdb's copy carries only in-frame clones and drops some. Of approximately 360,000 clones in the sample, approximately 83% were seen once. Sample: peripheral blood, taken in a trial of Ad26.COV2.S vaccine versus placebo. All receptors derive from a person aged 18 to 59 who received the Ad26.COV2.S COVID-19 vaccine or a placebo.

The rearrangement uses TRBV5-8 and TRBJ1-4; D gene uncertain. The V gene's germline CDR1 is SGHTS and CDR2 YDEGEE. The CDR3 loop spans 14 amino acids. Trimming removed 7 bases from V and 4 bases from J, with 14 bases in between. CDR3 residues: CASSRRTINEKLFF. The CDR3 region has the DNA TGTGCCAGCTCTAGACGGACGATTAATGAAAAACTGTTTTTT.

J is TRBJ2-3 and V is TRBV9; TRBD2 aligns across 9 bases. With 0 bases clipped from V and 2 bases from J, the junction kept 4 bases outside the gene matches. CDR3 length: 16 amino acids. CDR1 and CDR2 (germline): SGDLS, YYNGEE. The CDR3 nucleotides are TGTGCCAGCAGCGTAGATCTAGCGGGAACCACAGATACGCAGTATTTT. Protein sequence: CASSVDLAGTTDTQYF.

The rearrangement joins TRBV9 to TRBJ2-3; 8 bases map to TRBD1. There are 20 residues in the CDR3. The V gene's germline CDR1 is SGDLS and CDR2 YYNGEE. The V segment lost 2 bases and the J segment 2 bases; nucleotides outside the gene matches: 19. In DNA, the CDR3 is TGTGCCAGCAGCGTCGGGGGACAGGCCCTCATCGGGGGTTTCACAGATACGCAGTATTTT. Amino acid sequence: CASSVGGQALIGGFTDTQYF.

A few counts support this clone. The V call is TRBV7-6, the J call TRBJ1-2; no clear D. V lost 5 bases to trimming and J lost 4 bases, with 14 bases between them. There are 14 residues in the CDR3. The germline V gene encodes CDR1 SGHVS and CDR2 FNYEAQ. CDR3 bases: TGTGCCAGCAGCCCACTTATCGATGGCTATGGCTACACCTTC. This sequence encodes CASSPLIDGYGYTF.

The chain joins TRBV2 to TRBJ1-5, with a possible D match to TRBD1 (5 bases). The CDR3 consists of 14 residues. Between the trimmed V and J ends, which lost 1 base and 4 bases, there was a span of 8 bases. Germline loops: CDR1 SNHLY, CDR2 FYNNEI. Written as DNA, the CDR3 is TGTGCCAGCAGTGAAGGTAGGGGAAATCAGCCCCAGCATTTT. Its protein is CASSEGRGNQPQHF.

The DNA for the CDR3 is TGTGCCAGCAGCTTATCATATCGGTGGAGTTTTGGAGATGAGGCTTTCTTT. Protein product: CASSLSYRWSFGDEAFF. The rearrangement links TRBV7-6 to TRBJ1-1; D ambiguous. The V gene lost 2 bases and the J gene lost 11 bases, with 27 bases spanning the gap. Germline V gene sequence: CDR1 SGHVS, CDR2 FNYEAQ. The length of the CDR3 is 17 residues.

This chain connects TRBV27 to TRBJ1-4; D call uncertain. CDR1 is MNHEY and CDR2 is SMNVEV in the germline V gene (reference sequence). Trimming removed 5 bases from V and 4 bases from J, with 11 bases in between. The CDR3 is 14 amino acids. For the CDR3, the DNA is TGTGCCAGCAGTGAGGTCTATAATAATGAAAAACTGTTTTTT. It specifies CASSEVYNNEKLFF.

The chain recombines TRBV30 with TRBJ2-1; the D gene could be TRBD1 or TRBD2 (6 bases each). Trimming removed 0 bases from V and 11 bases from J, with 17 bases in between. The CDR3 sequence is 14 residues long. Germline-derived CDR1 and CDR2 are GTSNPN and SVGIG (reference sequence). CDR3 nucleotides: TGTGCCTGGAGTGTAGGTGGGGGGCGGGCCAAGCAGTTCTTC. It specifies CAWSVGGGRAKQFF.

This chain joins TRBV4-3 and TRBJ1-2; TRBD1 is a possible D gene (6 bases). This CDR3 is 14 amino acids long. The germline gives CDR1 LGHNA, CDR2 YSLEER. With 1 base removed from V and 6 bases from J, the gap between germline ends came to 12 bases. The chain's CDR3 is CASSQGRGSDGYTF. CDR3 DNA sequence: TGCGCCAGCAGCCAAGGTAGGGGGTCGGATGGCTACACCTTC.

This clone was detected once. The J gene is TRBJ1-2, the V gene TRBV6-2 or TRBV6-3, with 7 bases fitting TRBD1. Germline assignment: CDR1 MNHEY and CDR2 SVGEGT. V trimming: 6 bases; J trimming: 6 bases; junction bases outside the gene matches: 4. The CDR3 runs 12 residues. CDR3 nucleotide sequence: TGTGCCAGCAGCCTCGGGACAGATGGCTACACCTTC. The encoded protein is CASSLGTDGYTF.

This rearrangement joins TRBV24-1 to TRBJ2-1; 9 bases are shared with TRBD1. The CDR3 contains 16 residues. The ends lost 1 base at V and 6 bases at J; junction bases unmatched: 6. CDR1 and CDR2 from the germline V gene are KGHDR and SFDVKD. The CDR3 sequence is CATSDFRDRVSNEQFF. CDR3 DNA: TGTGCCACCAGTGATTTCCGGGACAGGGTGTCCAATGAGCAGTTCTTC.

This clone has just one count. Other DNA sequences in this sample translate to the same CDR3. The chain employs TRBV7-2 and TRBJ1-2; D is uncertain. Trimming cost V 1 base and J 2 bases, with 5 bases left between them. Looked up from germline, CDR1 is SGHTA and CDR2 is FQGNSA. The CDR3 has 13 amino acids. CDR3 loop: CASSLGGNYGYTF. As DNA, the CDR3 is TGTGCCAGCAGCTTAGGCGGGAACTATGGCTACACCTTC. Full variable domain (outside the CDR3, taken from reference TRBV7-2 and TRBJ1-2): GAGVSQSPSNKVTEKGKDVELRCDPISGHTALYWYRQSLGQGLEFLIYFQGNSAPDKSGLPSDRFSAERTGGSVSTLTIQRTQQEDSAVYLCASSLGGNYGYTFGSGTRLTVV.

J is TRBJ2-1 and V is TRBV5-8; D uncertain. Deletions cut 1 base from V and 2 bases from J, with 7 bases between. CDR3 length: 14 amino acids. Germline CDR1 SGHTS, CDR2 YDEGEE. The CDR3 spells CASSLNPPYNEQFF. Written as DNA, the CDR3 is TGTGCCAGCAGCTTGAATCCCCCCTACAATGAGCAGTTCTTC.

This chain connects TRBV18 to TRBJ2-3; either TRBD1 or TRBD2 may supply D (5 bases each). Trimming removed 3 bases at V and 1 base at J, with 8 bases between. This CDR3 comprises 14 residues. CDR1 is KGHSH, CDR2 LQKENI, per germline. The CDR3 bases are TGTGCCAGCTCACCGTGGGACCGCACAGATACGCAGTATTTT. It encodes CASSPWDRTDTQYF.

The rearrangement joins TRBV5-6 to TRBJ2-7; TRBD1 might be the D (6 bases). CDR1 and CDR2 from the germline V gene are SGHDT and YYEEEE. The V end lost 2 bases, the J end lost 2 bases, and 11 bases lay between the germline ends. The CDR3 spans 14 residues. The CDR3 coding sequence is TGTGCCAGCAGCTTCCAGGGGTGGACCTACGAGCAGTACTTC. It yields the protein CASSFQGWTYEQYF.

This rearrangement joins TRBV19 to TRBJ2-1; D may be TRBD2 (6 bases). The CDR3 has 14 amino acids. V was trimmed by 8 bases and J by 8 bases, leaving 19 bases between them. Germline CDR1 LNHDA, CDR2 SQIVND (reference sequence). The CDR3 DNA sequence: TGTGCCAGTCGGGACTCCCCTTCCGGGGATGAGCAGTTCTTC. As protein: CASRDSPSGDEQFF. Supplemented by reference TRBV19 and TRBJ2-1, the full variable domain reads DGGITQSPKYLFRKEGQNVTLSCEQNLNHDAMYWYRQDPGQGLRLIYYSQIVNDFQKGDIAEGYSVSREKKESFPLTVTSAQKNPTAFYLCASRDSPSGDEQFFGPGTRLTVL.

This rearrangement joins TRBV5-1 to TRBJ2-5, with 7 nucleotides matching TRBD2. V lost 4 bases to trimming and J lost 4 bases; unmatched junction nucleotides: 7. Germline CDR1 and CDR2: SGHRS and YFSETQ. The CDR3 is 14 amino acids. CDR3 nucleotide sequence: TGCGCCAGCAGCGGCGCGGGAGCAGGAGAGACCCAGTACTTC. Protein product: CASSGAGAGETQYF.

This CDR3 is CASSRFVAGTEAFF. The CDR3 DNA reads TGTGCCAGCAGCCGCTTTGTGGCAGGCACTGAAGCTTTCTTT. The chain joins TRBV3-1 (or the pseudogene TRBV3-2) to TRBJ1-1; the D is unclear. CDR3 size: 14 residues. Trimming took off 4 bases at V and 4 bases at J, with 13 bases between the two ends. The germline V gene encodes CDR1 LGHDT and CDR2 YNNKEL (reference sequence).

The chain is built from TRBV6-6 and TRBJ2-7, with D possibly matching TRBD2 (6 bases). From germline, CDR1 is MNHNY and CDR2 SVGAGI (reference sequence). The CDR3 has 12 amino acids. Trimming shortened V by 6 bases and J by 7 bases, and 13 bases separated the two germline ends. The CDR3 DNA follows: TGTGCCAGCAGAAGTATTCTAGCGGAGCAGTACTTC. Translation: CASRSILAEQYF.

This clone occurred a few times. The J gene is TRBJ1-3, the V gene TRBV4-3; D is unclear. The CDR3 length is 17 residues. The germline V gene encodes CDR1 LGHNA and CDR2 YSLEER. Trimming cost V 0 bases and J 0 bases, with 12 bases left between them. The CDR3: CASSQEPSISSGNTIYF. The CDR3 DNA reads as TGCGCCAGCAGCCAAGAACCATCCATCTCCTCTGGAAACACCATATATTTT.

The J gene is TRBJ1-5, the V gene TRBV15, with D perhaps matching TRBD1 (5 bases). CDR1 is LNHNV, CDR2 YYDKDF, per germline (reference sequence). The V and J ends lost 3 bases and 2 bases respectively, with 8 bases between them. There are 14 residues in the CDR3. The CDR3 nucleotides read TGTGCCACCAGCAGTTGGGGGGGCAATCAGCCCCAGCATTTT. Encoded protein: CATSSWGGNQPQHF.

CDR3: CASKDFSNQPQHF. The CDR3 coding sequence is TGTGCCAGTAAGGATTTTAGCAATCAGCCCCAGCATTTT. The chain carries TRBV19 and TRBJ1-5; D remains ambiguous. V was cut by 7 bases and J by 0 bases, with 7 bases left in between. CDR3 length equals 13 residues. From germline, CDR1 is LNHDA and CDR2 SQIVND (reference sequence).

As DNA, the CDR3 is TGTGCCAGCAGCTTAAATAGCGGGGTAACAGATACGCAGTATTTT. Translation gives CASSLNSGVTDTQYF. V and J are TRBV7-3 and TRBJ2-3; 8 bases agree with TRBD2. Germline V gene data show CDR1 as SGHTA and CDR2 as FQGTGA. Germline trimming cut 1 base from V and 3 bases from J; bases unmatched to any gene: 3. This CDR3 spans 15 amino acids. The full variable domain, rest sourced from reference TRBV7-3 and TRBJ2-3, is GAGVSQTPSNKVTEKGKYVELRCDPISGHTALYWYRQSLGQGPEFLIYFQGTGAADDSGLPNDRFFAVRPEGSVSTLKIQRTERGDSAVYLCASSLNSGVTDTQYFGPGTRLTVL.

This chain joins TRBV19 and TRBJ2-7; D gene uncertain. Trimming stripped 3 bases from V and 2 bases from J, with 5 bases between. Germline loops: CDR1 LNHDA, CDR2 SQIVND (reference sequence). The CDR3 covers 12 residues. For the CDR3, the DNA is TGTGCCAGTAGTATTTTCCCCTACGAGCAGTACTTC. Translation: CASSIFPYEQYF.

The V call is TRBV9, the J call TRBJ1-6; no clear D. Germline lookup yields CDR1 SGDLS and CDR2 YYNGEE. The ends were cut back, 6 bases at V and 8 bases at J, with 12 bases in the middle. This CDR3 is 13 amino acids long. CDR3 sequence (DNA): TGTGCCAGCACCTTCGGGGATGATTCACCCCTCCACTTT. It translates to CASTFGDDSPLHF.

The chain uses TRBV4-1 and TRBJ2-3; D is possibly TRBD1 (5 bases). V was shortened by 0 bases and J by 6 bases, with 10 bases between the two germline ends. Germline V gene lookup returns CDR1 MGHRA and CDR2 YSYEKL. The CDR3 runs 14 residues. CDR3 loop: CASSQELAGDTQYF. The CDR3 nucleotides read TGCGCCAGCAGCCAAGAACTTGCAGGGGATACGCAGTATTTT.

The gene calls are TRBV7-8 and TRBJ1-2, with a possible D match to TRBD1 (5 bases). Trimming left V 2 bases short and J 4 bases short, with 11 bases between. The CDR3 is made up of 14 amino acids. From germline, CDR1 is SGHVS and CDR2 FQNEAQ. The CDR3, as DNA: TGTGCCAGCAGCTTACTAGCGGGGACCTATGGCTACACCTTC. Translating it yields CASSLLAGTYGYTF.

The rearrangement uses TRBV18 and TRBJ2-3; 7 nucleotides line up with TRBD1. The ends lost 4 bases at V and 3 bases at J; junction bases unmatched: 13. The CDR3 runs 17 residues. Germline CDR1 is KGHSH and CDR2 is LQKENI. Here the CDR3 reads CASSLTGMKARTDTQYF. Here the CDR3 DNA reads TGTGCCAGCTCACTGACAGGGATGAAGGCACGGACAGATACGCAGTATTTT.

The chain combines TRBV9 with TRBJ2-1; 8 bases match TRBD1. The CDR3 consists of 14 residues. With 4 bases clipped from V and 5 bases from J, the junction kept 5 bases outside the gene matches. CDR1 is SGDLS, CDR2 YYNGEE, per germline. CDR3 sequence: CASSLQGGNNEQFF. CDR3 nucleotides: TGTGCCAGCAGCCTACAGGGGGGTAACAATGAGCAGTTCTTC.

The chain combines TRBV24-1 with TRBJ1-1, with a tentative D call TRBD1 (5 bases). The CDR3 spans 15 residues. Germline loops: CDR1 KGHDR, CDR2 SFDVKD. V shed 3 bases and J shed 11 bases, with 21 bases lying between them. The CDR3 coding sequence is TGTGCCACCAGTGATGCCGGGACCTTCGGGAATAGGGCTTTCTTT. Translated, it gives CATSDAGTFGNRAFF.